Detailed here is one T cell receptor (beta chain). Its antigen is unidentified. In germline, CDR1 is MNHEY, CDR2 SMNVEV (reference sequence). The CDR3 covers 13 residues. Trimming pared 3 bases from V and 5 bases from J, leaving 10 bases between. Among the donors, all were Caucasian adults who lived in Nashville, Tennessee. Replicate PCRs run on sorted subsets employed about 220 ng DNA, approximately 30,000 T cell genomes. Method: immunoSEQ multiplex PCR; TCRdb's copy keeps in-frame clones and lacks some. The sample shows about 2.4 million clones, 85% to 95% of them seen only once. The data stem from a study of shared clonotypes between healthy human individuals. Study-wide results and limits: Sampling involved blood alone; tissue repertoires likely differ.

V is TRBV27 and J is TRBJ2-5; no clear D gene. Sequences were obtained from naive CD4+ T cells sorted from blood. Subset indicated: CD45RA+ positively selected. The sequence came from a man aged 18 to 35 in good health. The CDR3: CASSFLKTETQYF. The DNA for the CDR3 is TGTGCCAGCAGTTTTTTGAAAACGGAGACCCAGTACTTC.